These 13 T cell receptor beta chains share one sample of origin, sequenced in a study of early T cells in non-severe SARS-CoV-2 infection. MiXCR, run by TCRdb on the 5' RACE reads, gives a single entry per CDR3 protein. Of over 35,000 distinct CDR3 sequences in the sample, 4.6% were seen once. The sequenced material came from whole blood. The receptor source for this set is an adult who was a healthcare worker with PCR-confirmed SARS-CoV-2 infection or an uninfected control (not recorded which).

About this clonotype: This may arise from a read error, as a much more abundant clone is one base away. This sequence joins TRBV3-1 and TRBJ2-3, with a weak D call TRBD1 (5 bases). There are 15 residues in the CDR3. Trimming pared 4 bases from V and 5 bases from J, leaving 16 bases between. CDR1 and CDR2 (germline): LGHDT, YNNKEL (reference sequence). The CDR3 spells CASSPRHRPLDTQYF. The CDR3 DNA reads TGTGCCAGCAGCCCGCGGCACAGGCCTTTAGATACGCAGTATTTT.

This clonotype was recorded at least ten times. This chain uses TRBV6-1 with TRBJ1-1; weak D call: TRBD1 (5 bases). Per germline, CDR1 MNHNS and CDR2 SASEGT. Trimming cost V 8 bases and J 11 bases, with 15 bases left between them. CDR3 size: 11 residues. The CDR3 DNA follows: TGTGCCAGCGACCAGGGAGGTAGTGCTTTCTTT. Encoded protein: CASDQGGSAFF.

About this clonotype itself: The junction departs from germline at one end; a sequencing error may be responsible. The chain joins TRBV11-2 to TRBJ2-3; TRBD1 might be the D (5 bases). CDR1 and CDR2 from the germline V gene are SGHAT and FQNNGV. This CDR3 comprises 11 residues. DNA for the CDR3: TGTGCCAGCAGCTTAGGGGGCGACTGGTGCTTT. Its translation: CASSLGGDWCF.

In this sample, this clonotype turned up many times. This sequence joins TRBV7-7 and TRBJ1-5; the D gene is possibly TRBD1 (6 bases). Between the trimmed V and J ends, which lost 2 bases and 3 bases, there was a span of 17 bases. Germline V gene data show CDR1 as SSHAT and CDR2 as FNYEAQ (reference sequence). This CDR3 contains 17 residues. Here the CDR3 DNA reads TGTGCCAGCAGCTTAAGGCGACAGGAAAAGTTCAATCAGCCCCAGCATTTT. Residues: CASSLRRQEKFNQPQHF.

The rearrangement links TRBV19 to TRBJ2-5; D may match TRBD1 or TRBD2 (5 bases each). From germline, CDR1 is LNHDA and CDR2 SQIVND (reference sequence). The CDR3 has 14 residues. V was cut by 4 bases and J by 5 bases, with 14 bases left in between. The CDR3 region is CASSTAGSIETQYF. CDR3 bases: TGTGCCAGTAGTACGGCAGGGAGTATCGAGACCCAGTACTTC.

This clonotype came up many times. This chain connects TRBV3-1 to TRBJ1-2, with TRBD1 matching over 8 bases. The CDR3 spans 18 residues. From germline, CDR1 is LGHDT and CDR2 YNNKEL (reference sequence). V shed 7 bases and J 1 base; nucleotides not matched to a gene: 17. The CDR3 DNA reads TGTGCCAGCACCGCGAAAAGTACAGGGGGTATAGTTAACTATGGCTACACCTTC. It yields the protein CASTAKSTGGIVNYGYTF.

Relative to its sample, this clonotype is medium-sized. This rearrangement joins TRBV12-3 or TRBV12-4 to TRBJ2-1; 7 bases align to TRBD1. The junction had 8 bases not matched to a gene; V was cut back by 8 bases and J by 7 bases. The length of the CDR3 is 13 residues. The CDR3 region is CASWTGALNEQFF. The CDR3 DNA reads TGTGCCAGCTGGACAGGAGCCTTAAATGAGCAGTTCTTC.

This clonotype was observed many times. The rearrangement links TRBV18 to TRBJ2-7; D gene uncertain. There are 12 residues in the CDR3. Trimming shortened V by 6 bases and J by 6 bases, and 12 bases separated the two germline ends. Germline V gene lookup returns CDR1 KGHSH and CDR2 LQKENI. CDR3 coding DNA: TGTGCCAGCTCGCCCGGTTCCGCCGAGCAGTACTTC. Its translation is CASSPGSAEQYF.

There are many counts of this clonotype. J is TRBJ2-6 and V is TRBV29-1, with TRBD1 identical over 7 bases. The trim removed 6 bases at V and 2 bases at J, leaving 7 bases unmatched. In germline, CDR1 is SQVTM, CDR2 ANQGSEA. The CDR3 has 15 amino acids. CDR3 sequence (DNA): TGCAGCGTGACACAGGGGAAGCCTGGGGCCAACGTCCTGACTTTC. Translating gives CSVTQGKPGANVLTF.

Comment on this clonotype: A read error is possible here, since a much larger clone lies one base away. This chain joins TRBV15 and TRBJ1-6, with TRBD1 identical over 7 bases. The ends lost 2 bases at V and 0 bases at J; junction bases unmatched: 13. The germline V gene has CDR1 LNHNV and CDR2 YYDKDF (reference sequence). The CDR3 consists of 20 residues. CDR3 sequence (DNA): TGTGCCACCAGCAGACCCCCCGGACAGGACTATAGCTCCTATAATTCACCCCTCCACTTT. This sequence encodes CATSRPPGQDYSSYNSPLHF.

This clonotype has only a few counts. The J gene is TRBJ1-1, the V gene TRBV7-8; D is uncertain. V gave up 3 bases and J gave up 0 bases, with 8 bases separating them. The CDR3 runs 14 residues. The V gene's germline CDR1 is SGHVS and CDR2 FQNEAQ. This CDR3 is CASSFRVMNTEAFF. Written as DNA, the CDR3 is TGTGCCAGCAGCTTTCGGGTTATGAACACTGAAGCTTTCTTT.

This clonotype was seen at least ten times. V usage is TRBV9 and J usage is TRBJ2-7; D is unclear. V gave up 2 bases and J gave up 6 bases, with 15 bases separating them. This CDR3 has 14 residues. Germline CDR1 reads SGDLS; CDR2 reads YYNGEE. The CDR3 sequence is CASSVGLETSEQYF. The CDR3 nucleotides read TGTGCCAGCAGCGTTGGCTTGGAGACCTCCGAGCAGTACTTC. Variable domain in full (rest from reference TRBV9 and TRBJ2-7): DSGVTQTPKHLITATGQRVTLRCSPRSGDLSVYWYQQSLDQGLQFLIQYYNGEERAKGNILERFSAQQFPDLHSELNLSSLELGDSALYFCASSVGLETSEQYFGPGTRLTVT.

This clonotype occurred many times. Germline and junction disagree at one end, which may indicate a read error. The chain links TRBV20-1 to TRBJ2-3, with D perhaps TRBD1 (6 bases). Germline lookup yields CDR1 DFQATT and CDR2 SNEGSKA (reference sequence). This CDR3 is built from 17 residues. CDR3 nucleotides: TGCAGTGCCTTGTTTCCGGGACATCGTTCTAGCACAGATACGCAGTTTTTT. It is translated as CSALFPGHRSSTDTQFF.